In this sample, the clone carrying this T cell receptor (beta chain) turned up many times. Its specificity is not known. The V and J ends lost 0 bases and 4 bases, in that order; junction bases with no gene match: 0. The germline CDR1 and CDR2 sequences are MNHEY and SVGAGI. The CDR3 is 15 amino acids. The data were taken from a study of cytomegalovirus exposure and HLA in healthy donors. Researchers ran the PCR with 60 Vbeta and 13 Jbeta primers. The protocol was immunoSEQ multiplex PCR, while the TCRdb copy is restricted to in-frame clones and leaves out a portion. The sample lists roughly 110,000 clones; 65% to 75% were seen once. General study findings and limits: Reportedly, TCR beta sequences accurately predicted HLA-A and HLA-B alleles in most subjects.

The TCR originated in a female donor in good health and CMV-seronegative. This chain joins TRBV6-5 and TRBJ2-5, with TRBD2 matching over 12 bases. Sequenced input: PBMCs. For the CDR3, the DNA is TGTGCCAGCAGTTACTCGACTAGCGGGAGAGAGACCCAGTACTTC. This codes for CASSYSTSGRETQYF.